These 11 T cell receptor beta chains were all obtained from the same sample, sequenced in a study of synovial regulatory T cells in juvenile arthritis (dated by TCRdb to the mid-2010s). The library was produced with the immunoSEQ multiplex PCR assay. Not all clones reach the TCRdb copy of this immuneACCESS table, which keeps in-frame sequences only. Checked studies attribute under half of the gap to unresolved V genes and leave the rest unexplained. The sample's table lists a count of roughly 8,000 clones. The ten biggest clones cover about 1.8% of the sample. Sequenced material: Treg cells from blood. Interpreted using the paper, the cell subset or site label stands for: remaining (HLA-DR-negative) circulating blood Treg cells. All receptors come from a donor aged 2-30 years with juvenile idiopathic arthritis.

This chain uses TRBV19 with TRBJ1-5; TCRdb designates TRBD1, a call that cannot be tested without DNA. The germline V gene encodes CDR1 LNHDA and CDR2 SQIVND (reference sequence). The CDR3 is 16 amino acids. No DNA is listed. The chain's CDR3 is CASSITHRGNNQPQHF.

The CDR3 loop is CASSLAGGTYNEQFF. The gene calls are TRBV4-2 and TRBJ2-1; with no DNA, the TCRdb D assignment of TRBD2 cannot be verified. This CDR3 region has 15 residues. There is no recorded DNA. The germline V gene has CDR1 LGHNA and CDR2 YNFKEQ.

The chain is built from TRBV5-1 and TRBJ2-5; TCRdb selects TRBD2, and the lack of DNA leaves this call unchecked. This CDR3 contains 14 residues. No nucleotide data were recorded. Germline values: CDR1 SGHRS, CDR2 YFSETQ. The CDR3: CASSWGLVEETQYF.

CDR3 in amino acids: CASRPQGSGNTIYF. The chain recombines TRBV28 with TRBJ1-3; TCRdb selects TRBD1, and the lack of DNA leaves this call unchecked. CDR3 size: 14 residues. Only the protein is available. Germline CDR1 is MDHEN and CDR2 is SYDVKM.

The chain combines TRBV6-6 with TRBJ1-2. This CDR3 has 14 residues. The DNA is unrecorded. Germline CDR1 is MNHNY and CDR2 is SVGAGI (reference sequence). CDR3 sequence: CASQGEGGAYGYTF.

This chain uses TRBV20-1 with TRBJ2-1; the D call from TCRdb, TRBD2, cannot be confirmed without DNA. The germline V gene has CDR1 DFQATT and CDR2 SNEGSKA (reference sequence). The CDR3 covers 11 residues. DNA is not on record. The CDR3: CSASGGVREFF.

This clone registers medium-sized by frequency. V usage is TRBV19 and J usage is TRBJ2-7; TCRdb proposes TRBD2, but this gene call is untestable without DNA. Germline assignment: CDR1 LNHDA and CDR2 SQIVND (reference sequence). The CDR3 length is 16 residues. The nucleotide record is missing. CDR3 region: CASSSPRSDGTYEQYF.

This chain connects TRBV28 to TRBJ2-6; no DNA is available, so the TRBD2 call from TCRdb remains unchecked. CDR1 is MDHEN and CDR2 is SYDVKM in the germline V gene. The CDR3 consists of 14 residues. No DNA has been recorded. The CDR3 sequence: CASSYRVVTNVLTF.

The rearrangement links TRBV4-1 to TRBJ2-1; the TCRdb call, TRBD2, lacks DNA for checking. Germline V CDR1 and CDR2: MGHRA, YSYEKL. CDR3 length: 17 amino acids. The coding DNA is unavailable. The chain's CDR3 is CASSPPSDLAGYNEQFF.

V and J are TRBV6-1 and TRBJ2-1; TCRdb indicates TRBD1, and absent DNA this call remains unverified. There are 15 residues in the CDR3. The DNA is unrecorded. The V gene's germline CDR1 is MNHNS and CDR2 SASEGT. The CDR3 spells CASSEKVGLNNEQFF.

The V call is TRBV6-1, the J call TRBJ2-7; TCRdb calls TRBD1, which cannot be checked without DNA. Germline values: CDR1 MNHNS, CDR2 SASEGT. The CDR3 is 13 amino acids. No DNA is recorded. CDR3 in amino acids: CASSVDSSYEQYF.